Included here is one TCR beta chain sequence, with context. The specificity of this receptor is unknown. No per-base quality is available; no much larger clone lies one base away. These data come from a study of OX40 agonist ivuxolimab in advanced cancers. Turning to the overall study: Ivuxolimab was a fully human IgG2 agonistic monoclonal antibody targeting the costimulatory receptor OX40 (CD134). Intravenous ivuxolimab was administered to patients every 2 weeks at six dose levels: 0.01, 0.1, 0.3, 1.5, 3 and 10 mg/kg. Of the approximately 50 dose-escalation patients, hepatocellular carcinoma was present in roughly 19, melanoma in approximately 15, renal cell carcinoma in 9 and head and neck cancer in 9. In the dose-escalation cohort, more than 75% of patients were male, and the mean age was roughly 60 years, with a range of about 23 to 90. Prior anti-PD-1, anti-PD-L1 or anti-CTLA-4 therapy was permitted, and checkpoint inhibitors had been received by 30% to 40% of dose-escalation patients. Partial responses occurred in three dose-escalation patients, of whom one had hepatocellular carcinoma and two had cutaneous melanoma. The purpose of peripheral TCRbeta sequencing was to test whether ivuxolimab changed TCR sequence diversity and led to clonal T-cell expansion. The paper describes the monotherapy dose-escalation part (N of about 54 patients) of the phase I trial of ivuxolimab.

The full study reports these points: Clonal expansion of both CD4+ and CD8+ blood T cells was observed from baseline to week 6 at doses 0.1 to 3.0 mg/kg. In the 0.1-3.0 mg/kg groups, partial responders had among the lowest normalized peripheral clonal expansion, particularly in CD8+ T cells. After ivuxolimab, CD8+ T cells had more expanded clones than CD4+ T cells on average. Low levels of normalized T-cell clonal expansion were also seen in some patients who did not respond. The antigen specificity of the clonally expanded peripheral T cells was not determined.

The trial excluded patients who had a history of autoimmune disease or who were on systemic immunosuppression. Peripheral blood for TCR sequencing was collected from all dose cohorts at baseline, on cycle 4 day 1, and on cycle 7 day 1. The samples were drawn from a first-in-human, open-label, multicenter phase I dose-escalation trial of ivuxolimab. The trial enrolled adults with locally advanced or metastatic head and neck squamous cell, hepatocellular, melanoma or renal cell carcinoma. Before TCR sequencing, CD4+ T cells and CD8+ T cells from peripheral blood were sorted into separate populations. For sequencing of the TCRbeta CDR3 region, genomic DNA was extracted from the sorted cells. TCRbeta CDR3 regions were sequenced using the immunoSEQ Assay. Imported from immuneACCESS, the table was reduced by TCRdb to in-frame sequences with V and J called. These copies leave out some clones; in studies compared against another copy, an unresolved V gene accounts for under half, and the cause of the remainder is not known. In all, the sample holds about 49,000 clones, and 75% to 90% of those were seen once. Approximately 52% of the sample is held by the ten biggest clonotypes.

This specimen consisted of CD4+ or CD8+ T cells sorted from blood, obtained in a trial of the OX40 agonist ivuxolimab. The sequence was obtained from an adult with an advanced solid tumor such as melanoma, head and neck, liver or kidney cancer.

The DNA is TGTGCCAGCAGCCAAGTGGGGAGAGGGGAGAGGGTCACCGGGGAGCTGTTTTTT. This is translated as CASSQVGRGERVTGELFF. The rearrangement combines TRBV4-2 with TRBJ2-2, with the D call perhaps TRBD1 or TRBD2, as 5 bases match in each case. Between the V and J ends, shortened by 1 base and 4 bases respectively, the junction contains 19 bases. Sequences LGHNA (CDR1) and YNFKEQ (CDR2) are obtained from the germline V gene. The CDR3, cysteine through phenylalanine, is 18 amino acids long. Kept here is only the CDR3 DNA, which spans 54 bases and is read in frame from base 1.